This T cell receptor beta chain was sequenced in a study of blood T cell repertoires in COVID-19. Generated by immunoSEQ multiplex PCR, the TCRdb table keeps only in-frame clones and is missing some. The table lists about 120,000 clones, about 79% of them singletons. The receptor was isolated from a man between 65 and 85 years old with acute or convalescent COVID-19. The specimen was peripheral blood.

CDR3 sequence: CASSPGLAGMDEQFF. CDR3 nucleotides: TGTGCCAGCAGCCCGGGACTAGCGGGGATGGATGAGCAGTTCTTC. V gene TRBV14 combines with J gene TRBJ2-1, with 13 nucleotides matching TRBD2. V shed 4 bases and J 8 bases; nucleotides not matched to a gene: 5. Germline assignment: CDR1 SGHDN and CDR2 FVKESK. This CDR3 is 15 amino acids long.